What follows are 2 T cell receptor beta chains derived from one specimen sequenced in a study of vaccination and CD4 T cells after COVID-19 (dated by TCRdb to 2022 to 2024). Library preparation was by PCR. Data came from an Illumina iSeq 100. At the Johns Hopkins FTIC core, DNA from the cultured CD4+ T cells underwent TCR sequencing with the Oncomine TCR Beta short-read assay. TCRdb reprocessing: public reads trimmed at Q25 with fastp, clones called with MiXCR, in-frame beta chains kept. Here each entry gathers all rows of one CDR3 protein and keeps the most common genes and DNA. The sample profile shows tens of thousands of distinct CDR3 sequences; 41% of them were found once. The ten most abundant clones make up around 5.1% of the sample. The sample's time point, from its label and the paper: late sampling 161 to 241 days after vaccination in a few convalescent patients. The treatment or condition label of this sample denotes: roughly ten-day PBMC culture with coronavirus spike peptide pools or control peptides (ViraFEST assay).

Their recognized antigens are unknown. Sequenced here: CD4+ T cells from blood, cultured in vitro, sampled about 7 months after SARS-CoV-2 vaccination. These TCRs come from a human donor who had recovered from COVID-19.

The chain carries TRBV7-2 and TRBJ2-7, with D perhaps TRBD1 (5 bases). CDR1 is SGHTA, CDR2 FQGNSA, per germline. Trimming took 2 bases from V and 4 from J, leaving 9 bases between them. The CDR3 runs 13 residues. The CDR3 is CASSLPAGYEQYF. The CDR3 DNA reads as TGTGCCAGCAGCTTACCGGCAGGGTACGAGCAGTACTTC.

The V gene is TRBV28, the J gene TRBJ1-1, with 8 bases fitting TRBD1. With V trimmed by 5 bases and J by 11 bases, 7 bases remained unmatched. The CDR3 contains 12 residues. CDR1 and CDR2 from the germline V gene are MDHEN and SYDVKM. In DNA form, the CDR3 reads TGTGCCAGCAGTCCACCGGACAGGGCGGCTTTCTTT. Encoded protein: CASSPPDRAAFF.